This is a list of T cell receptor beta chains from one sample in a study of early T cells in non-severe SARS-CoV-2 infection. TCRdb reanalysed the 5' RACE reads using MiXCR and keeps one entry per CDR3 protein. Of roughly 100,000 distinct CDR3 sequences listed, about 12% were seen once; the top ten hold around 2.4%. The sequencing input was whole blood. These receptors originate from an adult who was a healthcare worker with PCR-confirmed SARS-CoV-2 infection or an uninfected control (not recorded which). The CDR3 runs from the conserved cysteine through the conserved F or W. The order of the fields is CDR3 protein, CDR3 DNA, J gene, V gene, clone size, D gene. The D gene is left open where the match is weak. A row's size may be missing; if present it is once, few, many or a size class.

CASIMQGRGNTEAFF,TGTGCCAGCATCATGCAAGGGAGGGGGAACACTGAAGCTTTCTTT,TRBJ1-1,TRBV28,many,-
CASSSLRDRGQHGYTF,TGTGCCAGCAGCTCGCTAAGGGACAGGGGGCAACATGGCTACACCTTC,TRBJ1-2,TRBV11-2,-,TRBD1
CASSAGLGETQYF,TGTGCCAGCAGCGCTGGACTAGGGGAGACCCAGTACTTC,TRBJ2-5,TRBV9,-,TRBD2
CAISQPQETQYF,TGTGCCATCTCCCAGCCTCAAGAGACCCAGTACTTC,TRBJ2-5,TRBV10-3,many,-
CASSSDWGVRGSFRASYNEQFF,TGTGCCAGCAGCTCCGACTGGGGGGTGCGGGGGAGCTTCCGAGCCTCCTACAATGAGCAGTTCTTC,TRBJ2-1,TRBV11-2,-,TRBD2
CASSLTGQRAGETQYF,TGTGCCAGCAGCTTAACGGGACAGAGGGCGGGAGAGACCCAGTACTTC,TRBJ2-5,TRBV7-9,-,TRBD1
CASSSTGLAGTDTQYF,TGTGCCAGCAGCTCCACCGGACTAGCGGGGACAGATACGCAGTATTTT,TRBJ2-3,TRBV7-2,many,TRBD2
CASSQRGTGRTDTQYF,TGTGCCAGCAGCCAAAGAGGGACAGGGAGAACAGATACGCAGTATTTT,TRBJ2-3,TRBV3-1,many,TRBD1
CSAETGTGSQPQHF,TGCAGTGCTGAGACGGGGACAGGGAGCCAGCCCCAGCATTTT,TRBJ1-5,TRBV20-1,-,TRBD1
CSAEPRTGSNSPLHF,TGCAGCGCCGAACCCCGGACAGGGTCTAATTCACCCCTCCACTTT,TRBJ1-6,TRBV20-1,-,TRBD1
CASRTGVSGNTIYF,TGTGCCAGCAGGACAGGGGTCTCTGGAAACACCATATATTTT,TRBJ1-3,TRBV6-1,-,TRBD1
CASGDKGKGYTF,TGTGCCAGCGGTGATAAGGGGAAAGGCTACACCTTC,TRBJ1-2,TRBV25-1,-,-
CASRGGHTGELFF,TGTGCCAGCAGGGGGGGGCACACCGGGGAGCTGTTTTTT,TRBJ2-2,TRBV28,-,-
CASSAQLNTEAFF,TGTGCCAGCAGTGCCCAGCTCAACACTGAAGCTTTCTTT,TRBJ1-1,TRBV6-1,many,-
CASSYSRGGSNQPQHF,TGTGCCAGCAGTTACTCCAGGGGCGGGAGCAATCAGCCCCAGCATTTT,TRBJ1-5,TRBV6-6,few,-
CASSLTTGRYYEQYF,TGTGCCAGCAGCCTGACTACCGGGCGCTACTACGAGCAGTACTTC,TRBJ2-7,TRBV3-1,many,-
CSVDTGGLGTEAFF,TGCAGCGTTGATACAGGGGGCCTGGGCACTGAAGCTTTCTTT,TRBJ1-1,TRBV29-1,few,TRBD1
CASSDRTSNEQLF,TGTGCCAGCAGTGACCGGACTAGCAATGAGCAGCTCTTC,TRBJ2-1,TRBV2,few,TRBD2
CAIRKEGANTGELFF,TGTGCCATCAGAAAGGAGGGGGCGAACACCGGGGAGCTGTTTTTT,TRBJ2-2,TRBV10-3,-,-
CASRELDNTGELFF,TGTGCCAGCCGGGAACTCGATAACACCGGGGAGCTGTTTTTT,TRBJ2-2,TRBV6-1,few,-
CASSWTRGTQYF,TGTGCCAGCAGCTGGACTAGGGGGACCCAGTACTTC,TRBJ2-5,TRBV2,few,TRBD2
CASSLVGTSGGAFEQYF,TGTGCCAGCAGCTTAGTAGGGACTAGCGGGGGGGCCTTCGAGCAGTACTTC,TRBJ2-7,TRBV7-2,few,TRBD2
CASSDQAAIWYF,TGCGCCAGCAGTGATCAGGCCGCAATATGGTACTTC,TRBJ2-7,TRBV10-2,few,-
CASSERRTGRPDTQYF,TGTGCCAGCAGTGAAAGAAGGACAGGGAGACCAGATACGCAGTATTTT,TRBJ2-3,TRBV6-1,many,TRBD1
CASSYRRTGGYGYTF,TGTGCCAGCAGTTACCGCCGGACAGGAGGATATGGCTACACCTTC,TRBJ1-2,TRBV6-5,-,TRBD1
CATSRDFIAEGEQFF,TGTGCCACCAGCAGAGATTTTATCGCGGAGGGTGAGCAGTTCTTC,TRBJ2-1,TRBV15,-,-
CSASTDRDYGYTF,TGCAGTGCTAGCACCGACAGGGACTATGGCTACACCTTC,TRBJ1-2,TRBV20-1,-,TRBD1
CASSPLGGSAEAFF,TGTGCCAGCTCACCACTCGGAGGTAGCGCTGAAGCTTTCTTT,TRBJ1-1,TRBV18,many,-